Listed below are T cell receptor beta chains from one sample, sequenced in a study of shared clonotypes between healthy human individuals. The repertoire was sequenced with immunoSEQ multiplex PCR; TCRdb's copy has only in-frame clones and lacks some. The sample has approximately 350,000 clones, about 96% seen once. Sequencing was performed on memory CD8+ T cells sorted from blood. The receptor source for this set is a man aged 25-45 years in good health. Both conserved end residues are part of each CDR3. The D gene is left open where the match is weak. Clone size is not always given. Where it is, it says once, few, many or a class for expanded clones.

TRBV5-1	TRBJ2-1	-	TRBD2	CASSLTSGSYNEQFF	TGCGCCAGCAGCCTTACTAGCGGGAGTTACAATGAGCAGTTCTTC
TRBV11-2	TRBJ2-7	-	TRBD1	CASSLDRGHEQYF	TGTGCCAGCAGCCTGGACAGGGGGCACGAGCAGTACTTC
TRBV11-3	TRBJ1-1	-	-	CASSLGGLSAEAFF	TGTGCCAGCAGCTTAGGTGGTCTGTCTGCTGAAGCTTTCTTT
TRBV10-3	TRBJ2-7	once	TRBD1	CAISRDREYEQYF	TGTGCCATCAGCCGGGACAGGGAGTACGAGCAGTACTTC
TRBV5-6	TRBJ2-7	-	TRBD1	CASSLAWAGQVTYEQYF	TGTGCCAGCAGCTTGGCTTGGGCGGGACAGGTGACCTACGAGCAGTACTTC
TRBV29-1	TRBJ1-2	once	-	CSVAGGARSGYTF	TGCAGCGTTGCCGGGGGGGCTCGGTCTGGCTACACCTTC
TRBV12-5	TRBJ2-1	once	-	CASGLGGASDYNEQFF	TGTGCTAGTGGTTTGGGGGGGGCTAGCGACTACAATGAGCAGTTCTTC
TRBV28	TRBJ1-2	-	TRBD1	CASSLVSGTGSNYGYTF	TGTGCCAGCAGTTTAGTTTCCGGGACAGGGTCTAACTATGGCTACACCTTC
TRBV5-6	TRBJ2-5	-	-	CASNFGVQETQYF	TGTGCCAGCAACTTCGGGGTCCAAGAGACCCAGTACTTC
TRBV5-1	TRBJ2-5	once	-	CASSLGVGVETQYF	TGCGCCAGCAGCTTGGGGGTCGGGGTGGAGACCCAGTACTTC
TRBV29-1	TRBJ2-5	-	-	CSVEQGQETQYF	TGCAGCGTCGAACAGGGCCAAGAGACCCAGTACTTC
TRBV6-5	TRBJ2-2	-	TRBD2	CASRRLAGDTGELFF	TGTGCCAGCAGACGACTAGCGGGAGACACCGGGGAGCTGTTTTTT
TRBV4-2	TRBJ2-3	-	-	CASSPLGTPDTQYF	TGTGCCAGCAGCCCCCTCGGGACACCAGATACGCAGTATTTT
TRBV29-1	TRBJ2-3	-	TRBD1	CSVPPGTGRTDTQYF	TGCAGCGTTCCCCCCGGGACAGGACGCACAGATACGCAGTATTTT
TRBV21-1	TRBJ2-1	-	-	CASSHLGLAGEPFNEQFF	TGTGCCAGCAGCCATCTTGGACTAGCGGGAGAACCTTTTAATGAGCAGTTCTTC